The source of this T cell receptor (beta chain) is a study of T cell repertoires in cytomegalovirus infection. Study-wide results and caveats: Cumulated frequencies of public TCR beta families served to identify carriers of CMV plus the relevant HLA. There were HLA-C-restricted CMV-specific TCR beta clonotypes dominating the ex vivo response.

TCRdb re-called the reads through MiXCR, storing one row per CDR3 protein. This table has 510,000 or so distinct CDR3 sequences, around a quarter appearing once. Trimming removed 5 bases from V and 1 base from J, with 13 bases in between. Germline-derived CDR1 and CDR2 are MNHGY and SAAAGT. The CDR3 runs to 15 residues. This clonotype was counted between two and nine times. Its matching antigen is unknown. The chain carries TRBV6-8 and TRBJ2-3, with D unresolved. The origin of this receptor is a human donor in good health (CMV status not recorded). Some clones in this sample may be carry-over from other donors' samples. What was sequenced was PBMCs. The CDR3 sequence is CASSMTGRGTDTQYF. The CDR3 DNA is TGTGCCAGCAGTATGACCGGACGGGGCACAGATACGCAGTATTTT.